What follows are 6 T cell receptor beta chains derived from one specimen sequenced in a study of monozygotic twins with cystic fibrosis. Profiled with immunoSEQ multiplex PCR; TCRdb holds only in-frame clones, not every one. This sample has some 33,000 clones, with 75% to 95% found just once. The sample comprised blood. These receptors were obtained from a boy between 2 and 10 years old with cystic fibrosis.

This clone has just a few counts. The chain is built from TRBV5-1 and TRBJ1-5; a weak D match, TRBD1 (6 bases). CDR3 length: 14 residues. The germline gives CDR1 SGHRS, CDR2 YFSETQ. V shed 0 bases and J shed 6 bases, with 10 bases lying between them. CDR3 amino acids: CASSLDRGSQPQHF. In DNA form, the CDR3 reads TGCGCCAGCAGCTTGGATAGGGGGTCTCAGCCCCAGCATTTT.

CDR3 sequence: CASSQDPPIFAGDKQETQYF. In DNA, the CDR3 is TGCGCCAGCAGCCAAGATCCCCCTATTTTTGCGGGGGATAAACAAGAGACCCAGTACTTC. The rearrangement uses TRBV4-1 and TRBJ2-5; 7 bases are a match to TRBD2. This CDR3 has 20 residues. Per the germline V gene, CDR1 is MGHRA and CDR2 is YSYEKL. V trimming: 0 bases; J trimming: 2 bases; junction bases outside the gene matches: 18.

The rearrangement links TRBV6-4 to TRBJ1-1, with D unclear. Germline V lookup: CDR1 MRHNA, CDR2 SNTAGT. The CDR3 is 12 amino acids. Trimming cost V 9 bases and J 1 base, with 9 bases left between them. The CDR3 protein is CARTEGNTEAFF. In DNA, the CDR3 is TGTGCCAGAACCGAGGGGAACACTGAAGCTTTCTTT.

The CDR3 reads CASSAQYSNQPQHF. CDR3 DNA: TGTGCCAGCAGCGCCCAATATAGCAATCAGCCCCAGCATTTT. The rearrangement uses TRBV7-8 and TRBJ1-5, with D unresolved. The CDR3 extends over 14 amino acids. The V and J ends lost 5 bases and 0 bases respectively, with 8 bases between them. The germline V gene has CDR1 SGHVS and CDR2 FQNEAQ.

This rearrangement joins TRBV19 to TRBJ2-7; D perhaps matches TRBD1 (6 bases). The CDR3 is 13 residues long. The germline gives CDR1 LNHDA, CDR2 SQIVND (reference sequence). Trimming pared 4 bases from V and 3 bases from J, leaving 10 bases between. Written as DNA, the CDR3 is TGTGCCAGTAGTACGACAGGCTACTACGAGCAGTACTTC. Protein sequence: CASSTTGYYEQYF.

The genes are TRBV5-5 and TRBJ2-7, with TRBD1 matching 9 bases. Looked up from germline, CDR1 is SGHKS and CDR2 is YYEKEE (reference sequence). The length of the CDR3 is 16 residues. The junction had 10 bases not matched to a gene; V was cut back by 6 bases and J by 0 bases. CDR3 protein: CASTAGTGRISYEQYF. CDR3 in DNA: TGTGCCAGCACCGCAGGGACAGGGAGGATCTCCTACGAGCAGTACTTC.